These T cell receptor beta chains were read from a single sample in a study of identical twins. Via MiXCR, TCRdb re-called the 5' RACE reads, giving one row per CDR3 protein. The sample holds a few hundred thousand distinct CDR3 sequences, roughly 9% seen once. This same sample was also part of a study on yellow fever vaccine responses in identical twins.

The sequenced sample was CD8+ T cells sorted from blood. These receptors were taken from a woman aged 18-35 years in good health. CDR3s include the opening cysteine and the closing phenylalanine or tryptophan. The order of the fields is J gene, CDR3 length, clone size, D gene, V gene, CDR3 DNA, CDR3 protein. A D gene is named only where the DNA matches it firmly. The size field is filled for only some rows; it gives once, few, many or a size class.

j_gene: TRBJ2-3; len: 13; abundance: many; d_gene: NA; v_gene: TRBV7-3; CDR3nt: TGTGCCAGCAGCCCCGATGGTGAGGATACGCAGTATTTT; CDR3aa: CASSPDGEDTQYF
j_gene: TRBJ2-5; len: 14; abundance: many; d_gene: NA; v_gene: TRBV5-6; CDR3nt: TGTGCCAGCAGCTTGGGACAGAACCAAGAGACCCAGTACTTC; CDR3aa: CASSLGQNQETQYF
j_gene: TRBJ1-5; len: 13; abundance: NA; d_gene: NA; v_gene: TRBV29-1; CDR3nt: TGCAGCGTTGACAGGTCCCATAATCAGCCCCAGCATTTT; CDR3aa: CSVDRSHNQPQHF
j_gene: TRBJ2-7; len: 16; abundance: NA; d_gene: TRBD1; v_gene: TRBV7-9; CDR3nt: TGTGCCAGCAGCCATCTTGACACAGGGGGCTTTTACGAGCAGTACTTC; CDR3aa: CASSHLDTGGFYEQYF
j_gene: TRBJ2-5; len: 15; abundance: NA; d_gene: NA; v_gene: TRBV4-3; CDR3nt: TGCGCCAGCAGCCACAGGGATTTAGGGCAAGAGACCCAGTACTTC; CDR3aa: CASSHRDLGQETQYF
j_gene: TRBJ2-1; len: 16; abundance: NA; d_gene: NA; v_gene: TRBV4-3; CDR3nt: TGCGCCAGCAGCCAAGACGTGGGGGGCTCCTACAATGAGCAGTTCTTC; CDR3aa: CASSQDVGGSYNEQFF
j_gene: TRBJ2-2; len: 12; abundance: few; d_gene: TRBD2; v_gene: TRBV10-3; CDR3nt: TGTGCCACCGGGGGGGGACTAGCGCTGCTGTTTTTT; CDR3aa: CATGGGLALLFF
j_gene: TRBJ1-2; len: 15; abundance: few; d_gene: NA; v_gene: TRBV4-2; CDR3nt: TGTGCCAGCAGCCAAGCTAGGGGAAGTGGCTATGGCTACACCTTC; CDR3aa: CASSQARGSGYGYTF
j_gene: TRBJ2-7; len: 12; abundance: NA; d_gene: NA; v_gene: TRBV20-1; CDR3nt: TGCAGTGCTAGGGCGCGGGTTTACGAGCAGTACTTC; CDR3aa: CSARARVYEQYF
j_gene: TRBJ2-6; len: 14; abundance: NA; d_gene: NA; v_gene: TRBV7-9; CDR3nt: TGTGCCAGCAGCCCAGTTCTAGGGGCCAACGTCCTGACTTTC; CDR3aa: CASSPVLGANVLTF
j_gene: TRBJ2-1; len: 13; abundance: few; d_gene: NA; v_gene: TRBV20-1; CDR3nt: TGCAGTGCTAGAGGCGGTTTTTGGGATGAGCAGTTCTTC; CDR3aa: CSARGGFWDEQFF
j_gene: TRBJ2-5; len: 16; abundance: NA; d_gene: NA; v_gene: TRBV6-5; CDR3nt: TGTGCCAGCAGTTACAGTGCAGGCTCGGCATTAGGGACCCAGTACTTC; CDR3aa: CASSYSAGSALGTQYF
j_gene: TRBJ1-1; len: 11; abundance: many; d_gene: NA; v_gene: TRBV6-6; CDR3nt: TGTGCCGCATTCCTGAACACTGAAGCTTTCTTT; CDR3aa: CAAFLNTEAFF
j_gene: TRBJ1-2; len: 11; abundance: NA; d_gene: TRBD1; v_gene: TRBV29-1; CDR3nt: TGCAGCGGTAAGACAGGGGATGGCTACACCTTC; CDR3aa: CSGKTGDGYTF
j_gene: TRBJ2-1; len: 16; abundance: NA; d_gene: NA; v_gene: TRBV20-1; CDR3nt: TGCAGTGCCGGCGATATAGCGGCCGCGGATATCAATGAGCAGTTCTTC; CDR3aa: CSAGDIAAADINEQFF
j_gene: TRBJ2-7; len: 15; abundance: NA; d_gene: TRBD2; v_gene: TRBV6-2/TRBV6-3; CDR3nt: TGTGCCAGCAGTTACCGCGGGAGAATCTCCTACGAGCAGTACTTC; CDR3aa: CASSYRGRISYEQYF